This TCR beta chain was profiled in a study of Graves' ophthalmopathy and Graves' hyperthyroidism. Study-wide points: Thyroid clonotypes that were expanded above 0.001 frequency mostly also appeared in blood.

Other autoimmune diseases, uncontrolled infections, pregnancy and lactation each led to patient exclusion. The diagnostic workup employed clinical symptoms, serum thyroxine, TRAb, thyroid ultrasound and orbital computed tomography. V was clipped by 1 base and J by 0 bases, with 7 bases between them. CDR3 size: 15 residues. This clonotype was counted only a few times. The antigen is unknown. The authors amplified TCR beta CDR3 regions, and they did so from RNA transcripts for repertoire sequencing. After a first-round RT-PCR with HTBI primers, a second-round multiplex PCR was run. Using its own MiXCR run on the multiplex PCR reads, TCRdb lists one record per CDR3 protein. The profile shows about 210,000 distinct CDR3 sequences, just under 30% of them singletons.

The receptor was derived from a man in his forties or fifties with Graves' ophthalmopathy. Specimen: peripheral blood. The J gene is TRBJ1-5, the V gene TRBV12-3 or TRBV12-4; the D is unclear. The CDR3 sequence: CASSLGSYSNQPQHF. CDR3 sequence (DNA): TGTGCCAGCAGTTTAGGGAGTTATAGCAATCAGCCCCAGCATTTT.